This T cell receptor (beta chain) is drawn from a study of blood T cell repertoires in COVID-19. This CDR3 has 15 residues. Trimming pared 6 bases from V and 1 base from J, leaving 14 bases between. CDR1 and CDR2 from the germline V gene are LNHDA and SQIVND (reference sequence). The repertoire was sequenced with immunoSEQ multiplex PCR; TCRdb's copy has only in-frame clones and lacks some. In the table there are about 27,000 clones, roughly 88% of which are singletons. Input material: peripheral blood. The source of this sequence is a woman aged 50 to 60 with active COVID-19. The chain has TRBV19 and TRBJ2-3, with D unresolved. CDR3 nucleotides: TGTGCCAGTAGGACCGGCCGGGTAGGCACAGATACGCAGTATTTT. It translates to CASRTGRVGTDTQYF.